This is a list of T cell receptor beta chains from one sample in a study of CD8+ T cells in alopecia areata. The method was immunoSEQ multiplex PCR; TCRdb's version includes in-frame clones alone and lacks a portion of them. The profile shows around 100,000 clones, around 59% of them singletons. Specimen: CD4+ T cells sorted from blood. Receptors were obtained from a human donor in good health. CDR3s include the opening cysteine and the closing phenylalanine or tryptophan. Fields, in order: D gene, J gene, V gene, clone size, CDR3 protein, CDR3 DNA. The D gene is left open where the match is weak. A clone size is listed for some rows: how often the clone was seen (once, few, many), or a class if it is expanded.

d_gene: .; j_gene: TRBJ2-7; v_gene: TRBV28; abundance: .; CDR3aa: CASSRDTSYEQYF; CDR3nt: TGTGCCAGCAGTCGGGACACATCCTACGAGCAGTACTTC
d_gene: TRBD1; j_gene: TRBJ2-1; v_gene: TRBV7-3; abundance: few; CDR3aa: CASSPGTGGLFRDEQFF; CDR3nt: TGTGCCAGCAGCCCAGGGACAGGGGGATTATTTAGGGATGAGCAGTTCTTC
d_gene: .; j_gene: TRBJ2-7; v_gene: TRBV29-1; abundance: few; CDR3aa: CSVVAQAYEQYF; CDR3nt: TGCAGCGTTGTCGCACAGGCCTACGAGCAGTACTTC
d_gene: .; j_gene: TRBJ2-1; v_gene: TRBV4-2; abundance: once; CDR3aa: CASSQPPRNEQFF; CDR3nt: TGTGCCAGCAGCCAGCCTCCTCGCAATGAGCAGTTCTTC
d_gene: .; j_gene: TRBJ2-1; v_gene: TRBV7-3; abundance: medium-sized; CDR3aa: CASSEAINEQFF; CDR3nt: TGTGCCAGCAGCGAAGCTATCAATGAGCAGTTCTTC
d_gene: .; j_gene: TRBJ1-2; v_gene: TRBV5-4; abundance: few; CDR3aa: CASSLAGGMLGYGYTF; CDR3nt: TGTGCCAGCAGCTTGGCCGGGGGGATGCTTGGCTATGGCTACACCTTC
d_gene: .; j_gene: TRBJ1-1; v_gene: TRBV7-9; abundance: .; CDR3aa: CASSVRPTGGANTEAFF; CDR3nt: TGTGCCAGCAGCGTACGCCCGACCGGTGGGGCGAACACTGAAGCTTTCTTT
d_gene: TRBD1; j_gene: TRBJ1-2; v_gene: TRBV6-5; abundance: .; CDR3aa: CASSGTGGTNYGYTF; CDR3nt: TGTGCCAGCAGTGGAACAGGGGGGACTAACTATGGCTACACCTTC
d_gene: .; j_gene: TRBJ1-6; v_gene: TRBV7-2; abundance: few; CDR3aa: CASSTRDGFPPLHF; CDR3nt: TGTGCCAGCAGCACCAGGGACGGCTTTCCACCCCTCCACTTT
d_gene: .; j_gene: TRBJ1-2; v_gene: TRBV28; abundance: .; CDR3aa: CASSPRVHGYTF; CDR3nt: TGTGCCAGCAGCCCCAGGGTACACGGCTACACCTTC
d_gene: .; j_gene: TRBJ1-2; v_gene: TRBV5-4; abundance: few; CDR3aa: CASSLFGRGAYGYTF; CDR3nt: TGTGCCAGCAGCCTTTTCGGCCGAGGGGCCTATGGCTACACCTTC
d_gene: TRBD1; j_gene: TRBJ2-7; v_gene: TRBV7-9; abundance: few; CDR3aa: CASSLAAGWDRETYEQYF; CDR3nt: TGTGCCAGCAGCTTGGCCGCGGGGTGGGACAGGGAAACCTACGAGCAGTACTTC
d_gene: .; j_gene: TRBJ1-2; v_gene: TRBV5-1; abundance: .; CDR3aa: CASRRDGSANYGYTF; CDR3nt: TGCGCCAGCAGAAGGGACGGTTCAGCTAACTATGGCTACACCTTC
d_gene: .; j_gene: TRBJ1-5; v_gene: TRBV6-4; abundance: few; CDR3aa: CASRIQPQHF; CDR3nt: TGTGCCAGCAGGATTCAGCCCCAGCATTTT
d_gene: TRBD1; j_gene: TRBJ2-1; v_gene: TRBV6-1; abundance: .; CDR3aa: CASRWTGDSPAKQFF; CDR3nt: TGTGCCAGCAGATGGACAGGGGACTCCCCGGCGAAGCAGTTCTTC
d_gene: .; j_gene: TRBJ1-2; v_gene: TRBV29-1; abundance: .; CDR3aa: CSVEDFNSPGDGYTF; CDR3nt: TGCAGCGTTGAAGATTTCAACAGCCCCGGAGATGGCTACACCTTC
d_gene: .; j_gene: TRBJ2-7; v_gene: TRBV11-1; abundance: .; CDR3aa: CASSGQEQGGAYEQYF; CDR3nt: TGTGCCAGCAGCGGCCAGGAGCAGGGTGGCGCCTACGAGCAGTACTTC
d_gene: .; j_gene: TRBJ2-3; v_gene: TRBV29-1; abundance: .; CDR3aa: CSVAPGRDTQYF; CDR3nt: TGCAGCGTCGCCCCAGGGAGAGATACGCAGTATTTT
d_gene: TRBD1; j_gene: TRBJ2-1; v_gene: TRBV2; abundance: .; CDR3aa: CASSAPGQAFYNEQFF; CDR3nt: TGTGCCAGCAGTGCACCGGGACAGGCCTTCTACAATGAGCAGTTCTTC
d_gene: .; j_gene: TRBJ2-5; v_gene: TRBV13; abundance: .; CDR3aa: CASSFSGAKTQYF; CDR3nt: TGTGCCAGCAGCTTCTCGGGGGCAAAGACCCAGTACTTC
d_gene: .; j_gene: TRBJ1-4; v_gene: TRBV4-3; abundance: .; CDR3aa: CASSQAPLEKLFF; CDR3nt: TGCGCCAGCAGCCAAGCCCCCCTCGAAAAACTGTTTTTT
d_gene: .; j_gene: TRBJ1-1; v_gene: TRBV11-2; abundance: .; CDR3aa: CASSLDARRMNTEAFF; CDR3nt: TGTGCCAGCAGCTTAGACGCCAGGCGTATGAACACTGAAGCTTTCTTT
d_gene: .; j_gene: TRBJ2-1; v_gene: TRBV16; abundance: few; CDR3aa: CASSGAGSGARDQFF; CDR3nt: TGTGCCAGCAGCGGGGCTGGCTCTGGAGCACGGGACCAGTTCTTC
d_gene: .; j_gene: TRBJ2-2; v_gene: TRBV30; abundance: .; CDR3aa: CAWSVIGLLATGELFF; CDR3nt: TGTGCCTGGAGTGTAATAGGATTGCTAGCAACCGGGGAGCTGTTTTTT
d_gene: TRBD2; j_gene: TRBJ2-5; v_gene: TRBV7-2; abundance: .; CDR3aa: CASSQTSGAYQETQYF; CDR3nt: TGTGCCAGCAGCCAGACTAGCGGGGCGTACCAAGAGACCCAGTACTTC
d_gene: .; j_gene: TRBJ1-2; v_gene: TRBV10-3; abundance: .; CDR3aa: CAISERGGTNLNYGYTF; CDR3nt: TGTGCCATCAGTGAGCGGGGGGGGACAAATCTCAACTATGGCTACACCTTC
d_gene: .; j_gene: TRBJ1-2; v_gene: TRBV29-1; abundance: .; CDR3aa: CSVDNRVGGYTF; CDR3nt: TGCAGCGTTGATAACAGGGTTGGAGGCTACACCTTC
d_gene: .; j_gene: TRBJ1-4; v_gene: TRBV4-2; abundance: .; CDR3aa: CASSQEMGANEKLFF; CDR3nt: TGTGCCAGCAGCCAAGAGATGGGGGCTAATGAAAAACTGTTTTTT
d_gene: TRBD1; j_gene: TRBJ2-1; v_gene: TRBV10-3; abundance: .; CDR3aa: CAITPGQGDNEQFF; CDR3nt: TGTGCCATCACTCCAGGACAGGGGGACAATGAGCAGTTCTTC
d_gene: .; j_gene: TRBJ1-5; v_gene: TRBV23-1; abundance: .; CDR3aa: CASRFTGAYQPQHF; CDR3nt: TGCGCCAGCCGGTTTACGGGGGCCTATCAGCCCCAGCATTTT
d_gene: TRBD2; j_gene: TRBJ2-1; v_gene: TRBV19; abundance: .; CDR3aa: CASSETSGGPYEQFF; CDR3nt: TGTGCCAGTAGTGAGACTAGCGGGGGCCCCTATGAGCAGTTCTTC
d_gene: .; j_gene: TRBJ1-2; v_gene: TRBV2; abundance: few; CDR3aa: CASSDWGEGYTF; CDR3nt: TGTGCCAGCAGTGACTGGGGGGAGGGCTACACCTTC
d_gene: .; j_gene: TRBJ1-2; v_gene: TRBV6-5; abundance: once; CDR3aa: CASGQLQGPIYGYTF; CDR3nt: TGTGCCAGCGGTCAACTCCAGGGACCAATCTATGGCTACACCTTC
d_gene: .; j_gene: TRBJ2-1; v_gene: TRBV5-1; abundance: .; CDR3aa: CASSLEGNEQFF; CDR3nt: TGCGCCAGCAGCTTGGAGGGAAATGAGCAGTTCTTC
d_gene: .; j_gene: TRBJ1-4; v_gene: TRBV18; abundance: .; CDR3aa: CASSPMGEKLFF; CDR3nt: TGTGCCAGCTCACCAATGGGGGAAAAACTGTTTTTT
d_gene: .; j_gene: TRBJ1-2; v_gene: TRBV9; abundance: few; CDR3aa: CASSVGRGDHGYTF; CDR3nt: TGTGCCAGCAGCGTAGGTCGGGGGGACCATGGCTACACCTTC
d_gene: TRBD1; j_gene: TRBJ2-1; v_gene: TRBV7-9; abundance: .; CDR3aa: CASSLPGTGSYNEQFF; CDR3nt: TGTGCCAGCAGCTTACCCGGGACAGGGTCCTACAATGAGCAGTTCTTC
d_gene: TRBD1; j_gene: TRBJ1-5; v_gene: TRBV5-6; abundance: .; CDR3aa: CASSSRTGESNQPQHF; CDR3nt: TGTGCCAGCAGCTCCAGGACAGGGGAGAGCAATCAGCCCCAGCATTTT
d_gene: .; j_gene: TRBJ1-5; v_gene: TRBV30; abundance: .; CDR3aa: CAWSGSVVQPQHF; CDR3nt: TGTGCCTGGAGTGGTAGTGTGGTTCAGCCCCAGCATTTT
d_gene: TRBD1; j_gene: TRBJ1-2; v_gene: TRBV29-1; abundance: few; CDR3aa: CSARTGINYGYTF; CDR3nt: TGCAGCGCCCGGACAGGCATAAACTATGGCTACACCTTC
d_gene: .; j_gene: TRBJ2-5; v_gene: TRBV7-3; abundance: .; CDR3aa: CASRALDWYLGRQETQYF; CDR3nt: TGTGCCAGCCGAGCCCTAGACTGGTACCTTGGCCGCCAAGAGACCCAGTACTTC
d_gene: TRBD1; j_gene: TRBJ2-3; v_gene: TRBV4-1; abundance: .; CDR3aa: CASSQDRASAIDTQYF; CDR3nt: TGCGCCAGCAGCCAGGACAGGGCCTCTGCGATAGATACGCAGTATTTT
d_gene: TRBD1; j_gene: TRBJ1-2; v_gene: TRBV30; abundance: .; CDR3aa: CAWRGQGAAFYGYTF; CDR3nt: TGTGCCTGGAGGGGACAGGGGGCCGCTTTCTATGGCTACACCTTC
d_gene: .; j_gene: TRBJ2-2; v_gene: TRBV28; abundance: few; CDR3aa: CASSFQGSAGELFF; CDR3nt: TGTGCCAGCAGTTTTCAGGGATCTGCCGGGGAGCTGTTTTTT
d_gene: .; j_gene: TRBJ2-3; v_gene: TRBV2; abundance: .; CDR3aa: CASTNRGTDTQYF; CDR3nt: TGTGCCAGCACCAACAGGGGCACAGATACGCAGTATTTT
d_gene: .; j_gene: TRBJ1-2; v_gene: TRBV30; abundance: .; CDR3aa: CAWSVRWGYTF; CDR3nt: TGTGCCTGGAGTGTACGGTGGGGCTACACCTTC
d_gene: .; j_gene: TRBJ2-2; v_gene: TRBV6-6; abundance: .; CDR3aa: CASSYITGELFF; CDR3nt: TGTGCCAGCAGTTACATCACCGGGGAGCTGTTTTTT
d_gene: .; j_gene: TRBJ2-5; v_gene: TRBV6-1; abundance: .; CDR3aa: CASSEVVGRETQYF; CDR3nt: TGTGCCAGCAGTGAAGTGGTAGGTCGAGAGACCCAGTACTTC
d_gene: TRBD2; j_gene: TRBJ2-1; v_gene: TRBV30; abundance: few; CDR3aa: CAWSAGGLSSNEQFF; CDR3nt: TGTGCCTGGAGCGCGGGGGGGCTTAGTTCCAATGAGCAGTTCTTC
d_gene: .; j_gene: TRBJ2-7; v_gene: TRBV10-3; abundance: .; CDR3aa: CATSTRDEQYF; CDR3nt: TGTGCCACCTCCACGCGGGACGAGCAGTACTTC
d_gene: .; j_gene: TRBJ2-7; v_gene: TRBV20-1; abundance: .; CDR3aa: CSAGRDYEQYF; CDR3nt: TGCAGTGCTGGCCGGGACTACGAGCAGTACTTC
d_gene: .; j_gene: TRBJ2-7; v_gene: TRBV6-6; abundance: .; CDR3aa: CASSYGEAYEQYF; CDR3nt: TGTGCCAGCAGTTACGGGGAGGCCTACGAGCAGTACTTC
d_gene: TRBD1; j_gene: TRBJ2-4; v_gene: TRBV7-3; abundance: .; CDR3aa: CASSQPDRDRGNIQYF; CDR3nt: TGTGCCAGCAGCCAACCCGACCGGGACAGGGGCAACATTCAGTACTTC
d_gene: TRBD2; j_gene: TRBJ2-1; v_gene: TRBV19; abundance: .; CDR3aa: CASSIGKRGGYNEQFF; CDR3nt: TGTGCCAGTAGTATAGGGAAGCGGGGGGGCTACAATGAGCAGTTCTTC
d_gene: TRBD1; j_gene: TRBJ2-7; v_gene: TRBV5-8; abundance: .; CDR3aa: CASSFKSTGAGYEQYF; CDR3nt: TGTGCCAGCAGCTTCAAATCGACAGGGGCCGGCTACGAGCAGTACTTC